This TCR beta chain was recorded in a study of cytomegalovirus exposure and HLA in healthy donors. V lost 1 base and J lost 7; bases outside the gene matches: 1. The germline CDR1 and CDR2 sequences are SGHDT and YYEEEE. CDR3 length equals 12 residues. A few counts support this clone. 13 Jbeta primers and 60 Vbeta primers were used for the PCR. Data came from immunoSEQ multiplex PCR; TCRdb stores just in-frame clones and leaves some out. Among some 98,000 clones listed, roughly 81% were seen once. The V call is TRBV5-6, the J call TRBJ1-2; TRBD1 agrees at 7 bases. The TCR was taken from a middle-aged man in good health and CMV-seronegative. The material sequenced was PBMCs. This CDR3 reads CASSLTGAGYTF. For the CDR3, the DNA is TGTGCCAGCAGCTTGACAGGGGCTGGCTACACCTTC.